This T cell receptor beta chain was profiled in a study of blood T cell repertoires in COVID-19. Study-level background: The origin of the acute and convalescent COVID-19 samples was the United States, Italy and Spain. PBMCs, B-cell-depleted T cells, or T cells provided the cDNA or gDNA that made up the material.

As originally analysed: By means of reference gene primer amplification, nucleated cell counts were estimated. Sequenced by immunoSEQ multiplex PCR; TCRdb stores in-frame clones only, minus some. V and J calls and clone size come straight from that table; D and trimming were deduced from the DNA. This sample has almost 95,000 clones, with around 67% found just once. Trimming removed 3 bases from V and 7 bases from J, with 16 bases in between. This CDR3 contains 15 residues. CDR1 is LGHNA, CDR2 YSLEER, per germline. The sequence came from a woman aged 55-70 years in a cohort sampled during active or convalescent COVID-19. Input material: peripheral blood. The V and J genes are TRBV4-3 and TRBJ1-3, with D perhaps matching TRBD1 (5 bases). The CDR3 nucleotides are TGCGCCAGCAGCCACAGGGTAAACGAGGAGAACACCATATATTTT. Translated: CASSHRVNEENTIYF.